This paragraph covers one T cell receptor beta chain sequence. Germline V gives CDR1 MNHEY, CDR2 SVGEGT. The V end lost 2 bases, the J end lost 3 bases, and 32 bases lay between the germline ends. This CDR3 is built from 21 residues. This specimen comes from a study of blood T cell repertoires in COVID-19. Using immunoSEQ multiplex PCR, the repertoire was profiled, and TCRdb retains in-frame clones only, with some absent. The data contain a few hundred thousand clones, approximately 86% of them seen just once; the ten biggest clones take up under 0.95%. Sequencing was performed on peripheral blood. The gene calls are TRBV6-2 or TRBV6-3 and TRBJ2-7, with D hard to call. The source of this sequence is a woman between 25 and 40 years old with acute or convalescent COVID-19. CDR3: CASSYPLAYPKRYRPDYEQYF. In DNA form, the CDR3 reads TGTGCCAGCAGTTACCCTCTTGCCTACCCAAAACGATACCGCCCTGACTACGAGCAGTACTTC.